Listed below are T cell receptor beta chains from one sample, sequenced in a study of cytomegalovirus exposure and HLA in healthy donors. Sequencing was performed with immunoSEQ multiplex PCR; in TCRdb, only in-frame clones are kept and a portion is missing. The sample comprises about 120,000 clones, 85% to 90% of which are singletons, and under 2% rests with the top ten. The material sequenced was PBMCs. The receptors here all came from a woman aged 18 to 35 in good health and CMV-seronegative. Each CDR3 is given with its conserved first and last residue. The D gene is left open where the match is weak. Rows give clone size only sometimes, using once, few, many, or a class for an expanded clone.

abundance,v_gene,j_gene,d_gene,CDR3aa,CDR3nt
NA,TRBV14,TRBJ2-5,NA,CASSQVRGPQETQYF,TGTGCCAGCAGCCAAGTTCGCGGGCCCCAAGAGACCCAGTACTTC
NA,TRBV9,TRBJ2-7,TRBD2,CASSVAPLAGHYEQYF,TGTGCCAGCAGCGTAGCCCCGCTAGCGGGACACTACGAGCAGTACTTC
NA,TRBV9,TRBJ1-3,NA,CASSVGGFAENTIYF,TGTGCCAGCAGCGTAGGAGGGTTCGCGGAAAACACCATATATTTT
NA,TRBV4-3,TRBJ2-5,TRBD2,CASSQVASGSFETQYF,TGCGCCAGCAGCCAAGTCGCTAGCGGGAGTTTCGAGACCCAGTACTTC
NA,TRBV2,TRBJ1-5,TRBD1,CASSEGQGHNQPQHF,TGTGCCAGCAGTGAAGGACAGGGACACAATCAGCCCCAGCATTTT
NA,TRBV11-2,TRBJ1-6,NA,CASSSSGTTNSPLHF,TGTGCCAGCAGCTCGTCCGGGACAACTAATTCACCCCTCCACTTT
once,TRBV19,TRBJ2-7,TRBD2,CASSKSGNTYEQYF,TGTGCCAGTAGTAAAAGCGGGAACACGTACGAGCAGTACTTC
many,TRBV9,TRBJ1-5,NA,CASSPDRYGQPQHF,TGTGCCAGCAGCCCTGACAGGTACGGTCAGCCCCAGCATTTT
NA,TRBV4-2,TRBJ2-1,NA,CASSQGGQQIYNEQFF,TGTGCCAGCAGCCAAGGGGGGCAGCAAATCTACAATGAGCAGTTCTTC
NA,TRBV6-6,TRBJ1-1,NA,CASSYKYGAGGTEAFF,TGTGCCAGCAGTTACAAGTACGGGGCGGGGGGCACTGAAGCTTTCTTT
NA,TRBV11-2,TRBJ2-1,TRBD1,CASSFGTGDNEQFF,TGTGCCAGCAGCTTCGGGACAGGGGACAATGAGCAGTTCTTC
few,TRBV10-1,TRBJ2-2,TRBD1,CASSPTGQGAYTGELFF,TGCGCCAGCAGTCCAACAGGACAGGGGGCATATACCGGGGAGCTGTTTTTT
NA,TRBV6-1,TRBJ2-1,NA,CATKIRGSYNEQFF,TGTGCCACCAAGATCAGGGGCTCTTACAATGAGCAGTTCTTC
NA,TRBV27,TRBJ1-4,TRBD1,CASIEPRDRVEGANEKLFF,TGTGCCAGCATCGAGCCGCGGGACAGGGTTGAAGGGGCTAATGAAAAACTGTTTTTT
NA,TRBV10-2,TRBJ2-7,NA,CASTALRTGDYEQYF,TGCGCCAGCACCGCCTTAAGGACGGGGGACTACGAGCAGTACTTC
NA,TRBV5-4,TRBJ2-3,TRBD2,CASSPGTSGRWDTQYF,TGTGCCAGCAGCCCGGGGACTAGCGGGAGGTGGGATACGCAGTATTTT
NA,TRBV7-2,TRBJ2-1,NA,CASSLGWGGRVYNEQFF,TGTGCCAGCAGCCTAGGATGGGGTGGGAGAGTATACAATGAGCAGTTCTTC
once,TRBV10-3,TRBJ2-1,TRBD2,CAISEHAVAGVSNEQFF,TGTGCCATCAGTGAGCACGCGGTAGCGGGAGTGAGTAATGAGCAGTTCTTC
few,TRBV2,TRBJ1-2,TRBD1,CASSGQGGDYGYTF,TGTGCCAGCAGTGGACAGGGGGGTGATTATGGCTACACCTTC
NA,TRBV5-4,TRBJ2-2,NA,CASRITGAGELFF,TGTGCCAGCAGGATTACGGGGGCCGGGGAGCTGTTTTTT
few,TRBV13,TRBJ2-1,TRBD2,CASSSGTSGSYNEQFF,TGTGCCAGCAGTTCCGGGACTAGCGGCTCCTACAATGAGCAGTTCTTC
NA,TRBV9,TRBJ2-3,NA,CASSPRRGATDTQYF,TGTGCCAGCAGCCCCCGCCGGGGGGCCACAGATACGCAGTATTTT
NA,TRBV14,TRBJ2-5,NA,CASSQRERFGTQYF,TGTGCCAGCAGCCAAAGGGAGCGGTTTGGGACCCAGTACTTC
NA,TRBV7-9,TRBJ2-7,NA,CASSATYEQYF,TGTGCCAGTTCAGCGACCTACGAGCAGTACTTC
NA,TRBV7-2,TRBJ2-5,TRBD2,CASSLRRRASGQETQYF,TGTGCCAGCAGCTTAAGAAGAAGGGCTAGCGGGCAAGAGACCCAGTACTTC
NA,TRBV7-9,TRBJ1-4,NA,CASSLGASTNEKLFF,TGTGCCAGCAGCTTAGGCGCTTCTACTAATGAAAAACTGTTTTTT
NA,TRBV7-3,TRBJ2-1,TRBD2,CASSPLAGGGQFF,TGTGCCAGCAGCCCCTTAGCGGGAGGGGGGCAGTTCTTC
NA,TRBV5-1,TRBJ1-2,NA,CASSGGLGNYGYTF,TGCGCCAGCAGCGGAGGTCTGGGCAACTATGGCTACACCTTC
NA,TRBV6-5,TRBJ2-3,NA,CASSRQRTDTQYF,TGTGCCAGCAGCCGACAGCGCACAGATACGCAGTATTTT
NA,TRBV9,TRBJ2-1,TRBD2,CASGTAGSGKRNEQFF,TGTGCCAGCGGGACGGCGGGTAGCGGGAAACGCAATGAGCAGTTCTTC
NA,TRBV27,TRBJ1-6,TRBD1,CASRSATGRHNSPLHF,TGTGCCAGCAGGTCCGCGACAGGGAGACATAATTCACCCCTCCACTTT
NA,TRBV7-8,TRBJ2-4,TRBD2,CASSLALAGGAKNIQYF,TGTGCCAGCAGCTTAGCGCTTGCGGGGGGAGCCAAAAACATTCAGTACTTC